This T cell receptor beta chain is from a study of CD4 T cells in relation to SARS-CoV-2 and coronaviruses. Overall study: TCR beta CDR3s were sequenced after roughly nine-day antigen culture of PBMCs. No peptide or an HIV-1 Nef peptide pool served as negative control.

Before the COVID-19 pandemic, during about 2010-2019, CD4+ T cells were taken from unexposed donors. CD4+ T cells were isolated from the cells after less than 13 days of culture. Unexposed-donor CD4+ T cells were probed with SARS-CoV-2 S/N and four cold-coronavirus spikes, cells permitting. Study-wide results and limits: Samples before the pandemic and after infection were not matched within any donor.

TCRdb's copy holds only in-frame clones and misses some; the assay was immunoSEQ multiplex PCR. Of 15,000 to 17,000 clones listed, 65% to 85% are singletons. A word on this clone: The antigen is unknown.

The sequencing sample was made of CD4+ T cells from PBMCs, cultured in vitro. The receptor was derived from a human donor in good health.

CDR3 coding DNA: TGTGCCAGCAGTCCATCCCGGGACAGGGGAACGAACACTGAAGCTTTCTTT. This encodes CASSPSRDRGTNTEAFF. The chain uses TRBV27 and TRBJ1-1, with TRBD1 matching 10 bases. The CDR3 loop spans 17 amino acids. With 5 bases clipped from V and 1 base from J, the junction kept 10 bases outside the gene matches. In germline, CDR1 is MNHEY, CDR2 SMNVEV (reference sequence).